This T cell receptor (beta chain) emerged from a study of blood T cell repertoires in COVID-19. Study-wide background: Samples representing acute and convalescent COVID-19 were sourced from the United States, Italy and Spain. The analysed material was cDNA or gDNA that came from T cells, B-cell-depleted T cells, or PBMCs.

How the authors handled the data: Estimated nucleated cell counts came from reference gene primer amplification. Sequencing used immunoSEQ multiplex PCR; TCRdb keeps in-frame clones, though not all of them. V, J and clone size reflect that table, while D and trimming were determined from the DNA. The table has some 140,000 clones, approximately 83% seen once. In this sample, this clone turned up once. This clonotype was sampled from a woman aged 60-70 years with acute or convalescent COVID-19. Sample: peripheral blood.

CDR3 DNA: TGTGCCAGCAGCTTGCTTGTCTGGGCGGGGGAGACCCAGTACTTC. The encoded protein is CASSLLVWAGETQYF. J is TRBJ2-5 and V is TRBV5-8; D is perhaps TRBD2 (6 bases). The CDR3 length is 15 residues. Trimming took off 1 base at V and 5 bases at J, with 15 bases between the two ends. Germline CDR1 and CDR2: SGHTS and YDEGEE.